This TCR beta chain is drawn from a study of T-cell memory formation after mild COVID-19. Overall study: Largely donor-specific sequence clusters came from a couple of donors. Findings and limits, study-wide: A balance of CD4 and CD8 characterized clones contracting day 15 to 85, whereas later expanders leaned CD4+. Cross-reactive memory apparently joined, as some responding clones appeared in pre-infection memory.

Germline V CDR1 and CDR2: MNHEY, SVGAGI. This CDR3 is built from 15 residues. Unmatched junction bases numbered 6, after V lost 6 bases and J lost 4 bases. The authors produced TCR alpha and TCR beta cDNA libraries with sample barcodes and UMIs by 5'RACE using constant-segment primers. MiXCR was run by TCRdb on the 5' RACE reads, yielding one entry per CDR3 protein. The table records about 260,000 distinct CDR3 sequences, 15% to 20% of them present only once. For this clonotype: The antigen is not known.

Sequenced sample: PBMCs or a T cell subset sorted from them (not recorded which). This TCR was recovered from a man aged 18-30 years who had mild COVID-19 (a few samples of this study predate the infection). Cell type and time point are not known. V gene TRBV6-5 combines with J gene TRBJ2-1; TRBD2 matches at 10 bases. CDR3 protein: CASRILAGVYNEQFF. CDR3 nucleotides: TGTGCCAGCAGAATCCTAGCGGGGGTATACAATGAGCAGTTCTTC.